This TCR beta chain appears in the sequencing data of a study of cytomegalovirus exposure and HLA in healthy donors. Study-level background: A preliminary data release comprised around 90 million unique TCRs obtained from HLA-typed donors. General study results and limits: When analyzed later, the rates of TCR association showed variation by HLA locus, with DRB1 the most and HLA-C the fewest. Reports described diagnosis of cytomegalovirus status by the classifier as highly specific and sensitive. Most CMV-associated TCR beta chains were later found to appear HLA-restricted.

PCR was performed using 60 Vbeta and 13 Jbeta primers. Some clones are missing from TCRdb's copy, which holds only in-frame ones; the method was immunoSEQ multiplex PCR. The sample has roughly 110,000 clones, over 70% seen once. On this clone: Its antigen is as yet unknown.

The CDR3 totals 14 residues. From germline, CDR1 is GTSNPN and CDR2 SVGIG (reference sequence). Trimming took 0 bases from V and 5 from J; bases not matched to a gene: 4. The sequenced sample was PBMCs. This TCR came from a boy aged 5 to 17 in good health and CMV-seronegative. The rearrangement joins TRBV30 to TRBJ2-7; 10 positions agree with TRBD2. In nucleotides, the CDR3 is TGTGCCTGGAGTGTTCTAGCGGGGGCGGACGAGCAGTACGTC. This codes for CAWSVLAGADEQYV.